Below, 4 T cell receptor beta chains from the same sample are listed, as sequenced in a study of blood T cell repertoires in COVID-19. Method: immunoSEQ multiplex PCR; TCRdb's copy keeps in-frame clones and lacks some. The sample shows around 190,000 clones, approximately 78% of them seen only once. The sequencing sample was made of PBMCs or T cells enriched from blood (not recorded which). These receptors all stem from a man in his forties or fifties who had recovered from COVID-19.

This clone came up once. In DNA form, the CDR3 reads TGTGCCAGCAGTCCCGGGACAGGGGGTTCCTACGAGCAGTACTTC. It specifies CASSPGTGGSYEQYF. V is TRBV28 and J is TRBJ2-7, with 11 bases aligning to TRBD1. V trimming: 5 bases; J trimming: 1 base; junction bases outside the gene matches: 4. The CDR3 has 15 amino acids. The germline V gene encodes CDR1 MDHEN and CDR2 SYDVKM.

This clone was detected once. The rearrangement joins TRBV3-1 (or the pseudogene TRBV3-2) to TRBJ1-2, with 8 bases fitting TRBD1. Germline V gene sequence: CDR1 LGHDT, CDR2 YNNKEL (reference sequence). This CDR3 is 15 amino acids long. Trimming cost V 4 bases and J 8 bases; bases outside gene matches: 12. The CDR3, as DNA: TGTGCCAGCAGCCGGGGACAGGCATTTTCGAGCGGCTACACCTTC. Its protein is CASSRGQAFSSGYTF.

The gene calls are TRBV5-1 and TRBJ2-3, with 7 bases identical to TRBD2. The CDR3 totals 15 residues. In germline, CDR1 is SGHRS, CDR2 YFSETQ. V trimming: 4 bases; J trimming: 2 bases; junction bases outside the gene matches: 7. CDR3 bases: TGCGCCAGCAGCATGAGCGGGGATCCCACAGATACGCAGTATTTT. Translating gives CASSMSGDPTDTQYF.

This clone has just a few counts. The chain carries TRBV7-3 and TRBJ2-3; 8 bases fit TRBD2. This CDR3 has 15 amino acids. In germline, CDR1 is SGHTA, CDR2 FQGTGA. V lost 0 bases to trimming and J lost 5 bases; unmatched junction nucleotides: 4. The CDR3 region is CASSLTGTSGDTQYF. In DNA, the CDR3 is TGTGCCAGCAGCTTAACCGGGACTAGTGGAGATACGCAGTATTTT.